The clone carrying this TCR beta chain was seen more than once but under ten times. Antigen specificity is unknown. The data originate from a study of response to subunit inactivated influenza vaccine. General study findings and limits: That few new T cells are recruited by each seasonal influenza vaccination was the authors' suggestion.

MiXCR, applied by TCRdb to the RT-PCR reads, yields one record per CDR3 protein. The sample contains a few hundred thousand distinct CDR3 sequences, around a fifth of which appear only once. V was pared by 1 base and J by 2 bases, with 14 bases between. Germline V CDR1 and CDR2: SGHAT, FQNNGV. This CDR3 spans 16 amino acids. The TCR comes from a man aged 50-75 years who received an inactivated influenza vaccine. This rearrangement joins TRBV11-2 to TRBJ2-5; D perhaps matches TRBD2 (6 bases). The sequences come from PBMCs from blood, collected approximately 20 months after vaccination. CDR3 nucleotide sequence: TGTGCCAGCAGCTTAGGGTTGGGACTTAATCAAGAGACCCAGTACTTC. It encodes CASSLGLGLNQETQYF.